These T cell receptor beta chains were read from a single sample in a study of spatial heterogeneity in lung cancer. TCRdb ran MiXCR on the 5' RACE reads and lists one entry per CDR3 protein. Found here are more than 1,000 distinct CDR3 sequences, 9% to 13% of them singletons; the top ten hold 40% to 45%. The sample here was lung tumor tissue, taken at surgery. The receptors originated from a male donor with early-stage non-small cell lung cancer. CDR3s include the opening cysteine and the closing phenylalanine or tryptophan. A D gene is named only where the DNA matches it firmly. For some rows the clone size is stated as once, few or many, or as a class when expanded; others skip it.

-	TRBJ2-2	TRBV7-9	medium-sized	CASSLDSGYTGELFF	TGTGCCAGCAGCTTAGATTCGGGTTACACCGGGGAGCTGTTTTTT
-	TRBJ1-5	TRBV6-2/TRBV6-3	-	CASSYSGRSVQPQHF	TGTGCCAGCAGTTACTCAGGTCGGTCAGTTCAGCCCCAGCATTTT
-	TRBJ2-5	TRBV23-1	medium-sized	CASSPPGEAAYGKETQYF	TGCGCCAGCAGTCCGCCCGGGGAGGCAGCCTACGGTAAAGAGACCCAGTACTTC
-	TRBJ2-7	TRBV5-1	many	CASSQQGFGAYEQYF	TGCGCCAGCAGCCAACAGGGTTTTGGGGCCTACGAGCAGTACTTC
-	TRBJ2-7	TRBV20-1	medium-sized	CSARPGTSGFYEQYF	TGCAGTGCTAGACCCGGCACCTCAGGGTTCTACGAGCAGTACTTC
-	TRBJ2-3	TRBV5-1	medium-sized	CASSLGPQEDTQYF	TGCGCCAGCAGCCTTGGCCCCCAGGAAGATACGCAGTATTTT
TRBD1	TRBJ1-2	TRBV2	medium-sized	CASSPTGTGVYTF	TGTGCCAGCTCTCCTACCGGGACAGGGGTCTACACCTTC
TRBD2	TRBJ2-1	TRBV10-1	medium-sized	CASMWTSGSRYNEQFF	TGCGCCAGCATGTGGACTAGCGGGAGTAGATACAATGAGCAGTTCTTC
TRBD2	TRBJ2-1	TRBV6-1	many	CASTGLAGVNSDNEQFF	TGTGCCAGCACAGGACTAGCGGGAGTTAACAGCGACAATGAGCAGTTCTTC
-	TRBJ2-3	TRBV6-6	medium-sized	CASSPREYTQYF	TGTGCCAGCAGTCCCAGGGAATATACGCAGTATTTT
TRBD1	TRBJ1-5	TRBV4-1	medium-sized	CASSQGQDRRPQHF	TGCGCCAGCAGCCAAGGCCAGGACAGGCGGCCCCAGCATTTT
TRBD1	TRBJ2-1	TRBV14	-	CASSQSRRQGWYNEQFF	TGTGCCAGCAGCCAATCGCGCCGACAGGGATGGTACAATGAGCAGTTCTTC
TRBD2	TRBJ2-1	TRBV5-1	-	CASSRLAGHNEQFF	TGCGCCAGCAGCCGACTAGCTGGACACAATGAGCAGTTCTTC
TRBD1	TRBJ2-3	TRBV29-1	medium-sized	CSVEGGQGGTDTQYF	TGCAGCGTTGAGGGGGGACAGGGTGGCACAGATACGCAGTATTTT